The source of this TCR beta chain is a study of cytomegalovirus exposure and HLA in healthy donors. On the study more broadly: It was reported in a later analysis that the 95 to 150 validation repertoires used the same platform as the 550 to 800 first-cohort repertoires. Regarding the study as a whole: In the 90 to 150 validation repertoires, under 95% of cluster scores exceeded 0, per a later analysis. Cytomegalovirus-associated TCR beta chains were listed, numbering 150 to 200.

Germline lookup yields CDR1 SGHRS and CDR2 YFSETQ. The trim removed 2 bases at V and 11 bases at J, leaving 9 bases unmatched. This CDR3 has 13 residues. Of note for this clone: Antigen unknown.

Profiling relied on immunoSEQ multiplex PCR, and the TCRdb table lists in-frame clones only, not all of them. Of hundreds of thousands of clones in the sample, 85% to 90% were seen once. The chain links TRBV5-1 to TRBJ1-1, with 7 positions matching TRBD1. Sequencing used PBMCs. The clonotype was recovered from a man aged 18 to 29 in good health and CMV-seronegative. The DNA for the CDR3 is TGCGCCAGCAGCTTTGGGACAGCCCAAGAGGCTTTCTTT. Its translation: CASSFGTAQEAFF.